The present TCR beta chain was sequenced within a study of T cell responses to AZD1222 COVID-19 vaccine. Comment on this clone: Its antigen is unknown.

Whole-study findings and limits: White British donors predominated, females outnumbered males, and clonal diversity was possibly underestimated. Close to half of spike-specific TCRs reportedly recognize unmutated variant regions. Seropositive at baseline were only 5 or 6 AZD1222 recipients. Spike-wide vaccine-associated CD4 TCRs dominated at 160-218 and 743-854.

Some clones are missing from TCRdb's copy, which holds only in-frame ones; the method was immunoSEQ multiplex PCR. The profile shows about 120,000 clones, over 80% of them singletons. Germline lookup yields CDR1 MRHNA and CDR2 SNTAGT. V shed 6 bases, J shed 0 bases, and the junction held 9 bases outside the gene matches. The CDR3 is 16 amino acids. The TCR originated in an adult who received the AZD1222 COVID-19 vaccine. The sequenced sample was peripheral blood, obtained 28 days after the second AZD1222 dose. The V and J genes are TRBV6-4 and TRBJ1-1; TRBD1 agrees at 8 bases. The CDR3 loop is CASSLPGTGLNTEAFF. CDR3 coding DNA: TGTGCCAGCAGCCTCCCCGGGACAGGTTTGAACACTGAAGCTTTCTTT.